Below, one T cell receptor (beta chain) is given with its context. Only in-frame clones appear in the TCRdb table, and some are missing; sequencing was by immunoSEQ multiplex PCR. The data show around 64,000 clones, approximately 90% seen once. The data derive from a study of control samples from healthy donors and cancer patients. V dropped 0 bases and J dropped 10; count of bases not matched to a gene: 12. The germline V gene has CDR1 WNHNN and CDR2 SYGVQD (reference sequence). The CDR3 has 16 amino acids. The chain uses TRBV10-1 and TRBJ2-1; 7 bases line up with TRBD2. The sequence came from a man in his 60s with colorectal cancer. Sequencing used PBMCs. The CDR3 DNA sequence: TGCGCCAGCAGTGAGTCGAGGCTAGCGGACTTACAGGAGCAGTTCTTC. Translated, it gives CASSESRLADLQEQFF.